The 24 T cell receptor beta chains below come from one sample, sequenced in a study of shared clonotypes between healthy human individuals. The table came from immunoSEQ multiplex PCR; TCRdb's copy has only in-frame clones and leaves some out. The sample has hundreds of thousands of clones, approximately 96% seen once. Naive CD8 populations comprised CD45RO-negative cells positively selected for CCR7, excluding terminally differentiated effector memory CD45RA+ cells. The sample consisted of naive CD8+ T cells sorted from blood. The receptor set was obtained from a woman between 25 and 40 years old in good health.

The chain combines TRBV28 with TRBJ2-7; tentative D call: TRBD2 (6 bases). CDR1 and CDR2 from the germline V gene are MDHEN and SYDVKM. V was pared by 3 bases and J by 11 bases, with 23 bases between. The CDR3 consists of 15 residues. The CDR3 bases are TGTGCCAGCAGTTTGGGGAAAGCGAGTGGGAGGTCTAAGTACTTC. It encodes CASSLGKASGRSKYF.

V and J are TRBV2 and TRBJ2-1; 16 bases are a match to TRBD2. V gave up 9 bases and J gave up 5 bases; unmatched junction bases: 10. The CDR3 has 17 residues. Germline CDR1 reads SNHLY; CDR2 reads FYNNEI. In nucleotides, the CDR3 is TGTGCCAGGCCGGGACTAGCGGGAGGGGTTTCGGACAATGAGCAGTTCTTC. Protein: CARPGLAGGVSDNEQFF.

This chain uses TRBV2 with TRBJ2-7; D remains unclear. Trimming cost V 6 bases and J 4 bases, with 7 bases left between them. Germline V gives CDR1 SNHLY, CDR2 FYNNEI. The CDR3 consists of 11 residues. CDR3 sequence reads: CASRRNYEQYF. CDR3 bases: TGTGCCAGCAGGCGAAATTACGAGCAGTACTTC.

The chain is built from TRBV6-6 and TRBJ2-2; D may be TRBD2 (6 bases). CDR3 length: 16 amino acids. V lost 10 bases and J lost 5, with 23 bases in between. From germline, CDR1 is MNHNY and CDR2 SVGAGI (reference sequence). The CDR3 region has the DNA TGTGCCACCCGCCCGAGTAGCACGGCGGGGACCGGGGAGCTGTTTTTT. Translating gives CATRPSSTAGTGELFF.

The chain links TRBV28 to TRBJ2-7, with D uncertain. The CDR3 consists of 13 residues. V was trimmed by 5 bases and J by 3 bases, leaving 11 bases between them. In germline, CDR1 is MDHEN, CDR2 SYDVKM. The CDR3 loop reads CASSHDVYYEQYF. In DNA form, the CDR3 reads TGTGCCAGCAGTCATGACGTTTACTACGAGCAGTACTTC.

The genes are TRBV11-2 and TRBJ2-7; 8 bases are a match to TRBD1. The germline gives CDR1 SGHAT, CDR2 FQNNGV. This CDR3 spans 15 amino acids. J gave up 4 bases and V 3 bases, and 8 bases lay outside the gene matches. The CDR3 DNA follows: TGTGCCAGCAGCTTCGCTACAGGGGGTATATACGAGCAGTACTTC. This translates into CASSFATGGIYEQYF.

V is TRBV10-2 and J is TRBJ2-7; D is unresolved. The germline V and J ends were trimmed by 5 bases and 5 bases, with 16 bases remaining between them. Germline V CDR1 and CDR2: WSHSY, SAAADI. The CDR3 totals 14 residues. This chain's CDR3 is CASSYPRVGNEQYF. The CDR3 nucleotides are TGCGCCAGCAGTTACCCCCGGGTTGGGAACGAGCAGTACTTC.

This clone was observed a handful of times. The chain couples TRBV25-1 to TRBJ2-7; 7 bases agree with TRBD1. The germline V gene has CDR1 MGHDK and CDR2 SYGVNS. CDR3 length: 17 residues. Trimming took 0 bases from V and 4 from J; bases not matched to a gene: 12. CDR3 DNA: TGTGCCAGCAGTGAATATGGGACAGCCCTGAGACCTTACGAGCAGTACTTC. This codes for CASSEYGTALRPYEQYF.

The chain employs TRBV5-6 and TRBJ2-3, with D perhaps TRBD2 (6 bases). V was trimmed by 5 bases and J by 3 bases, leaving 16 bases between them. This CDR3 comprises 15 residues. Per the germline V gene, CDR1 is SGHDT and CDR2 is YYEEEE. The CDR3 sequence is CASRTRGEGTDTQYF. The DNA of the CDR3 is TGTGCCAGCAGGACGCGGGGAGAGGGAACAGATACGCAGTATTTT. Variable domain in full (rest from reference TRBV5-6 and TRBJ2-3): DAGVTQSPTHLIKTRGQQVTLRCSPKSGHDTVSWYQQALGQGPQFIFQYYEEEERQRGNFPDRFSGHQFPNYSSELNVNALLLGDSALYLCASRTRGEGTDTQYFGPGTRLTVL.

The chain recombines TRBV7-8 with TRBJ2-2, with no clear D. V was clipped by 5 bases and J by 6 bases, with 4 bases between them. The CDR3 consists of 11 residues. Germline CDR1 SGHVS, CDR2 FQNEAQ. CDR3 DNA sequence: TGTGCCAGCAGCCCCCCCGGGGAGCTGTTTTTT. Its protein is CASSPPGELFF.

The gene calls are TRBV11-3 and TRBJ1-1; TRBD1 matches at 9 bases. The CDR3 runs to 13 residues. The germline CDR1 and CDR2 sequences are SGHNT and YENEEA. V dropped 8 bases and J dropped 8; count of bases not matched to a gene: 9. The CDR3 nucleotides are TGTGCCAGCGGCATTACCGGGACAGGGGAAGCTTTCTTT. Protein: CASGITGTGEAFF. The full variable domain, its missing parts supplied by reference TRBV11-3 and TRBJ1-1, is EAGVVQSPRYKIIEKKQPVAFWCNPISGHNTLYWYLQNLGQGPELLIRYENEEAVDDSQLPKDRFSAERLKGVDSTLKIQPAELGDSAVYLCASGITGTGEAFFGQGTRLTVV.

The chain carries TRBV28 and TRBJ2-4; D remains unclear. Germline V gene sequence: CDR1 MDHEN, CDR2 SYDVKM. V lost 2 bases, J lost 0 bases, and 11 bases lay in between. This CDR3 is built from 16 residues. The CDR3 DNA is TGTGCCAGCAGTTTAGTCGGAAAGGTAGCCAAAAACATTCAGTACTTC. Residues: CASSLVGKVAKNIQYF.

This chain joins TRBV7-9 and TRBJ2-3, with 12 bases that match TRBD2. This CDR3 region has 15 residues. V was clipped by 4 bases and J by 9 bases; unmatched bases: 8. CDR1 and CDR2 (germline): SEHNR, FQNEAQ (reference sequence). CDR3 region: CASSSLAGGPQTQYF. The CDR3 region has the DNA TGTGCCAGCAGCTCGCTAGCGGGAGGGCCTCAGACGCAGTATTTT.

This clone came up once. V gene TRBV5-1 combines with J gene TRBJ2-1; 10 positions agree with TRBD2. Trimming cost V 4 bases and J 6 bases; bases outside gene matches: 7. The CDR3 extends over 15 amino acids. CDR1 is SGHRS and CDR2 is YFSETQ in the germline V gene. CDR3 sequence reads: CASSQVASGSNEQFF. Written as DNA, the CDR3 is TGCGCCAGCAGCCAGGTGGCTAGCGGGAGCAATGAGCAGTTCTTC.

This sequence joins TRBV4-1 and TRBJ2-3, with 8 bases that match TRBD2. CDR1 is MGHRA, CDR2 YSYEKL, per germline. J gave up 6 bases and V 2 bases, and 10 bases lay outside the gene matches. The CDR3 extends over 16 amino acids. Written as DNA, the CDR3 is TGCGCCAGCAGCCAAACCCCAGCGGGAGTACCCGATACGCAGTATTTT. Translating gives CASSQTPAGVPDTQYF.

The table lists this clone with a count of one. This chain uses TRBV9 with TRBJ2-7, with a weak D call TRBD1 (5 bases). Germline assignment: CDR1 SGDLS and CDR2 YYNGEE. With 0 bases removed from V and 4 bases from J, the gap between germline ends came to 11 bases. The CDR3 sequence is 14 residues long. The DNA of the CDR3 is TGTGCCAGCAGCGTAGGGTCCACAGGTTACGAGCAGTACTTC. It specifies CASSVGSTGYEQYF. The variable domain in full, completed from reference TRBV9 and TRBJ2-7, reads DSGVTQTPKHLITATGQRVTLRCSPRSGDLSVYWYQQSLDQGLQFLIQYYNGEERAKGNILERFSAQQFPDLHSELNLSSLELGDSALYFCASSVGSTGYEQYFGPGTRLTVT.

The V call is TRBV27, the J call TRBJ1-2, with D unclear. The CDR3 loop spans 13 amino acids. Looked up from germline, CDR1 is MNHEY and CDR2 is SMNVEV (reference sequence). Between the trimmed V and J ends, which lost 3 bases and 2 bases, there was a span of 7 bases. The CDR3 spells CASSFRPNYGYTF. The CDR3, as DNA: TGTGCCAGCAGTTTCCGTCCAAACTATGGCTACACCTTC.

The chain carries TRBV30 and TRBJ2-1; maybe TRBD2 (6 bases). The CDR3 runs 15 residues. Looked up from germline, CDR1 is GTSNPN and CDR2 is SVGIG (reference sequence). V was cut by 3 bases and J by 3 bases, with 15 bases left in between. Here the CDR3 reads CAWRYSGWVYNEQFF. CDR3 DNA: TGTGCCTGGAGGTATAGCGGTTGGGTCTACAATGAGCAGTTCTTC.

The chain combines TRBV27 with TRBJ1-2; possibly TRBD1 for D (5 bases). The V end lost 2 bases, the J end lost 8 bases, and 15 bases lay between the germline ends. CDR1 MNHEY and CDR2 SMNVEV come from the germline V gene (reference sequence). CDR3 size: 14 residues. The chain's CDR3 is CASSLGGAWEGYTF. In DNA form, the CDR3 reads TGTGCCAGCAGTTTAGGAGGGGCCTGGGAAGGCTACACCTTC.

This clone was seen only once. V gene TRBV6-5 combines with J gene TRBJ2-5, with D possibly called TRBD1 or TRBD2 (5 bases each). The DNA end lines up better with TRBJ2-7; the J call may be wrong. Per the germline V gene, CDR1 is MNHEY and CDR2 is SVGAGI. The CDR3 runs to 14 residues. In nucleotides, the CDR3 is TGTGCCACCAGAATCGGGACCGAAACCTACGAGCAGTACTTC. Translation: CATRIGTETYEQYF.

This clone has more than one count but fewer than ten. The chain couples TRBV9 to TRBJ1-2; 7 bases are shared with TRBD1. The CDR3 is 12 amino acids. The ends lost 0 bases at V and 13 bases at J; junction bases unmatched: 6. Germline lookup yields CDR1 SGDLS and CDR2 YYNGEE. The CDR3 sequence: CASSVVGGGGTF. CDR3 DNA: TGTGCCAGCAGCGTAGTAGGGGGCGGCGGCACCTTC.

CDR3 nucleotides: TGTGCCAGCTCGACAGGGGAATGGTATGGCTACACCTTC. Amino acid sequence: CASSTGEWYGYTF. V and J are TRBV7-9 and TRBJ1-2, with TRBD1 matching 8 bases. Germline V CDR1 and CDR2: SEHNR, FQNEAQ (reference sequence). The CDR3 extends over 13 amino acids. V dropped 8 bases and J dropped 5; count of bases not matched to a gene: 7.

This chain links TRBV19 with TRBJ2-7; 8 nucleotides line up with TRBD1. CDR3 length: 14 residues. The V gene's germline CDR1 is LNHDA and CDR2 SQIVND (reference sequence). V lost 5 bases to trimming and J lost 2 bases; unmatched junction nucleotides: 5. CDR3 sequence (DNA): TGTGCCAGTAGTCAAGGACAGGGCCCCTACGAGCAGTACTTC. Translating it yields CASSQGQGPYEQYF.

This chain uses TRBV27 with TRBJ2-1, with 7 nucleotides matching TRBD2. The CDR3 is 16 residues long. V shed 4 bases and J 2 bases; nucleotides not matched to a gene: 8. Per the germline V gene, CDR1 is MNHEY and CDR2 is SMNVEV (reference sequence). CDR3 sequence: CASSSPASGPYNEQFF. Written as DNA, the CDR3 is TGTGCCAGCAGTTCCCCTGCTAGCGGTCCCTACAATGAGCAGTTCTTC.